This TCR beta chain was documented in a study of shared clonotypes between healthy human individuals. Produced via immunoSEQ multiplex PCR; TCRdb's table is partial and in-frame only. Of millions of clones listed, approximately 95% are singletons. The clonotype originates from a man between 18 and 29 years old in good health. Sequenced: naive CD4+ T cells sorted from blood. Described subset: CD45RA+ positively selected.

The CDR3 DNA reads as TGTGCCAGCAGCTTCACTCTCCCCTCAGACAATGAGCAGTTCTTC. It codes for CASSFTLPSDNEQFF. The chain is built from TRBV11-2 and TRBJ2-1, with no clear D. V lost 3 bases to trimming and J lost 5 bases, with 14 bases between them. The CDR3 extends over 15 amino acids. From germline, CDR1 is SGHAT and CDR2 FQNNGV.